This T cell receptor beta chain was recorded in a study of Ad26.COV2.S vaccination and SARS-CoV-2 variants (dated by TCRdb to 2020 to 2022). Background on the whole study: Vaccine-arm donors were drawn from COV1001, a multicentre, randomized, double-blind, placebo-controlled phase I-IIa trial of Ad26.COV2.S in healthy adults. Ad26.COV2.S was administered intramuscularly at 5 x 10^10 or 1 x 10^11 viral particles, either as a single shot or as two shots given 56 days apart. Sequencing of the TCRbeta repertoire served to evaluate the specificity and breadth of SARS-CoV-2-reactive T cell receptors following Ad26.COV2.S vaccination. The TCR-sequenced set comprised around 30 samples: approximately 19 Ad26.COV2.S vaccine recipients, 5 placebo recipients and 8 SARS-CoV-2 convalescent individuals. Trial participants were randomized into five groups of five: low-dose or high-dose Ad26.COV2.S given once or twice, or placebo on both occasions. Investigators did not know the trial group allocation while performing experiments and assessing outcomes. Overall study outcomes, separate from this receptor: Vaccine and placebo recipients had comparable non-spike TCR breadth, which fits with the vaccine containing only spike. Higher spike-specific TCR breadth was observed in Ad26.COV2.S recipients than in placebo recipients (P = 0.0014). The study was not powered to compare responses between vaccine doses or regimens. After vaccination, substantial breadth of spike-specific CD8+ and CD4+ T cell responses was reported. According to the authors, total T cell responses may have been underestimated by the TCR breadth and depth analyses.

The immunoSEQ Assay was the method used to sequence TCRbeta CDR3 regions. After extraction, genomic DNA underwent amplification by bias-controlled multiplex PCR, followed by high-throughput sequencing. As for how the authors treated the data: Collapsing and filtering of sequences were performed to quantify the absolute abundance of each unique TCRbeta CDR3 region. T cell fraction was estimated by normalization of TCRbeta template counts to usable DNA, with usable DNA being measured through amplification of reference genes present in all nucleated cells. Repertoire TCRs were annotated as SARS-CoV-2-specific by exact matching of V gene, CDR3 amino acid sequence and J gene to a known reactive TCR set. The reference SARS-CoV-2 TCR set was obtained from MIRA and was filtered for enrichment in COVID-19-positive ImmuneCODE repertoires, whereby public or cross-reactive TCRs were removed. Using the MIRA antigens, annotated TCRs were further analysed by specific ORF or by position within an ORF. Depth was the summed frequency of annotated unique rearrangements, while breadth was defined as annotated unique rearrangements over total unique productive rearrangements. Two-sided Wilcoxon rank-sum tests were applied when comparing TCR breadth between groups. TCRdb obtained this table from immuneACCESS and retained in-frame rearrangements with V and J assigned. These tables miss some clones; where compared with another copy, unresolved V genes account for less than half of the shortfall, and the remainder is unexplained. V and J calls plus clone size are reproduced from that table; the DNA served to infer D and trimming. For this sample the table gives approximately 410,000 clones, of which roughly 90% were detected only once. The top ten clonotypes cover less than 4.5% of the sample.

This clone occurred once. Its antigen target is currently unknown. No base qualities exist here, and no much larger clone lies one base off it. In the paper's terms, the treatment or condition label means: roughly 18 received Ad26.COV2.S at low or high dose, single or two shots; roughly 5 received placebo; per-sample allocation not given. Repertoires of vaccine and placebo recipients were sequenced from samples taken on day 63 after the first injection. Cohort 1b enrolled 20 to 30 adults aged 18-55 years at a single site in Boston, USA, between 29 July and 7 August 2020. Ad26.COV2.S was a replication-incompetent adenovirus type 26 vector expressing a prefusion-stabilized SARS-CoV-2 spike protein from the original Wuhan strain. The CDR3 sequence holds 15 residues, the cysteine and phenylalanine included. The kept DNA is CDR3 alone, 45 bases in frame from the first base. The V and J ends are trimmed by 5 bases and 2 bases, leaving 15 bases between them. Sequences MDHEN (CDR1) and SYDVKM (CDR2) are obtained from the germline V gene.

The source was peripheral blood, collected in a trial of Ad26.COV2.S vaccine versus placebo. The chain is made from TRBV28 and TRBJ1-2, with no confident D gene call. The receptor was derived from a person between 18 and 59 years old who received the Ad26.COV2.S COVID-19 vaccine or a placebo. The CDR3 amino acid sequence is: CASSRGRLVNYGYTF. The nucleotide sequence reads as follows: TGTGCCAGCAGTCGCGGACGGCTCGTGAACTATGGCTACACCTTC.